This T cell receptor beta chain was captured in a study of molecular identifiers for immune sequencing clone quantification. In the study overall: RNA, taken in replicates from approximately 20,000 or 98,000 naive CD8 cells, was split five ways, with four sequenced.

Regarding the study as a whole: Naive cells had under 1% of molecules in clones above 20 RNA copies, effectors over 98%.

This clonotype was detected only once. Its target is unknown. The CDR3 sequence is 14 residues long. The germline V and J ends were trimmed by 4 bases and 3 bases, with 9 bases remaining between them. Germline V gene data show CDR1 as WSHSY and CDR2 as SAAADI. MiXCR, run by TCRdb on the PCR reads, gives a single entry per CDR3 protein. The sample has about 500,000 distinct CDR3 sequences, around 23% seen once. Specimen: naive CD8+ T cells from blood, with Jurkat cell RNA spiked in. The subset is: FACS-sorted CD8+CD4-CCR7+CD45RA+ naive T cells. The sequence was collected from a human donor in good health. Some libraries in this study had Jurkat cell RNA spiked in. This chain connects TRBV10-2 to TRBJ2-2, with D perhaps matching TRBD1 (5 bases). CDR3: CASSVRRDTGELFF. CDR3 nucleotide sequence: TGCGCCAGCAGTGTGCGCAGGGACACCGGGGAGCTGTTTTTT.